The TCR beta chain described here comes from a study of T-cell reconstitution after alpha-beta-depleted transplantation in children. Comments on this clonotype: Antigen unknown.

Whole-study results and caveats: By one year post-transplant, T-cell counts and diversity largely arose from T cells that were newly produced.

Preparing the TCRbeta library involved the use of unique molecular identifiers. One entry per CDR3 protein, called by TCRdb with MiXCR from the PCR reads. This sample has 440,000 or so distinct CDR3 sequences, with 43% found just once. The CDR3 length is 14 residues. V was cut by 5 bases and J by 5 bases, with 15 bases left in between. The gene calls are TRBV12-3 or TRBV12-4 and TRBJ2-5; D uncertain. This clonotype was obtained from a girl aged 2 to 9 with aplastic anemia, due to receive a stem cell transplant. The material was PBMCs, obtained before TCRalphabeta/CD19-depleted stem cell transplant. The CDR3 DNA sequence: TGTGCCAGCAGTCTCTCGGGCCTCCCGGAGACCCAGTACTTC. Its protein product is CASSLSGLPETQYF.